Listed below are T cell receptor beta chains from one sample, sequenced in a study of T-cell reconstitution after alpha-beta-depleted transplantation in children. TCRdb called the PCR reads again in MiXCR, with one record for every CDR3 protein. Here the sample spans some 75,000 distinct CDR3 sequences, 7.3% being singletons. Sequenced here: PBMCs from the stem cell graft donor, sampled from the stem cell graft. Every receptor here comes from a human donor who donated a stem cell graft to a child with acute lymphoblastic leukemia. CDR3s include the opening cysteine and the closing phenylalanine or tryptophan. The order of the fields is V gene, J gene, CDR3 protein.

v_gene: TRBV18
j_gene: TRBJ2-2
CDR3aa: CASSLPSGRPTGELFF

v_gene: TRBV19
j_gene: TRBJ2-1
CDR3aa: CASSKGENRAYNEQFF

v_gene: TRBV5-1
j_gene: TRBJ2-7
CDR3aa: CASSSRPSDSYEQYF

v_gene: TRBV7-2
j_gene: TRBJ1-2
CDR3aa: CASSSQGQGSYGYTF

v_gene: TRBV7-8
j_gene: TRBJ1-1
CDR3aa: CASSTRQGPTEAFF

v_gene: TRBV12-3/TRBV12-4
j_gene: TRBJ1-3
CDR3aa: CASSSGTGGSGNTIYF

v_gene: TRBV29-1
j_gene: TRBJ2-2
CDR3aa: CRGTTSGGTGELFF

v_gene: TRBV12-3/TRBV12-4
j_gene: TRBJ2-6
CDR3aa: CASSVRGPGANVLTF

v_gene: TRBV20-1
j_gene: TRBJ2-4
CDR3aa: CSASLGGAMDIQYF

v_gene: TRBV5-1
j_gene: TRBJ2-5
CDR3aa: CASYGPNQETQYF

v_gene: TRBV9
j_gene: TRBJ1-5
CDR3aa: CASSGDSRPNQPQHF

v_gene: TRBV4-1
j_gene: TRBJ1-2
CDR3aa: CASSRPGSNYGYTF

v_gene: TRBV7-2
j_gene: TRBJ1-4
CDR3aa: CASSPGQGGEKLFF

v_gene: TRBV6-1
j_gene: TRBJ2-3
CDR3aa: CASSEKGKSTDTQYF

v_gene: TRBV5-1
j_gene: TRBJ1-2
CDR3aa: CASLGDTLYGYTF

v_gene: TRBV20-1
j_gene: TRBJ2-5
CDR3aa: CSASPRGWNPAETQYF

v_gene: TRBV3-1
j_gene: TRBJ2-3
CDR3aa: CASSQAVGAGTQYF

v_gene: TRBV20-1
j_gene: TRBJ2-5
CDR3aa: CSAGRGGPGETQYF

v_gene: TRBV7-2
j_gene: TRBJ1-2
CDR3aa: CASSLDRNNYGYTF

v_gene: TRBV29-1
j_gene: TRBJ2-1
CDR3aa: CSVLGQGVRNEQFF

v_gene: TRBV6-2/TRBV6-3
j_gene: TRBJ2-7
CDR3aa: CASSYSTHQIYEQYF

v_gene: TRBV7-6
j_gene: TRBJ1-2
CDR3aa: CASSLGEAYGYTF

v_gene: TRBV5-6
j_gene: TRBJ1-1
CDR3aa: CSSSLYRGIGRRNTEAFF

v_gene: TRBV7-6
j_gene: TRBJ2-7
CDR3aa: CASSLSPTGEQYF

v_gene: TRBV20-1
j_gene: TRBJ1-3
CDR3aa: CCARDETRPGNTIYF

v_gene: TRBV9
j_gene: TRBJ1-5
CDR3aa: CASSVGGSNNQPQHF

v_gene: TRBV18
j_gene: TRBJ1-5
CDR3aa: CASSPRPGWHQPQHF

v_gene: TRBV5-8
j_gene: TRBJ2-1
CDR3aa: CASEGLGNEQFF

v_gene: TRBV4-3
j_gene: TRBJ2-7
CDR3aa: CASSHSGDGSYEQYF

v_gene: TRBV12-3/TRBV12-4
j_gene: TRBJ1-5
CDR3aa: CASSLAGAARPQHF

v_gene: TRBV12-3/TRBV12-4
j_gene: TRBJ2-2
CDR3aa: CASSLMERGGELFF

v_gene: TRBV28
j_gene: TRBJ1-4
CDR3aa: CASKEGGADEKLFF

v_gene: TRBV7-9
j_gene: TRBJ1-1
CDR3aa: CASRQGGGGTEAFF

v_gene: TRBV5-6
j_gene: TRBJ2-7
CDR3aa: CASSLGMVEQYF

v_gene: TRBV27
j_gene: TRBJ2-1
CDR3aa: CASRYEGQGYNEQFF

v_gene: TRBV29-1
j_gene: TRBJ1-2
CDR3aa: CSVDLRNHGYTF

v_gene: TRBV3-1
j_gene: TRBJ1-3
CDR3aa: CASSGSGNTIYF

v_gene: TRBV28
j_gene: TRBJ1-5
CDR3aa: CASSSDGLNQPQHF